This T cell receptor beta chain is from a study of beta chain features in type 1 diabetes. The CDR3 runs to 12 residues. The germline V and J ends were trimmed by 4 bases and 2 bases, with 9 bases remaining between them. Per the germline V gene, CDR1 is SQVTM and CDR2 is ANQGSEA. The isolated RNA, all of it, was reverse transcribed, so expressed TCRB transcripts were what got sequenced. TCRdb's table, derived via immunoSEQ multiplex PCR, lists solely in-frame clones and lacks some. The table shows hundreds of thousands of clones, with roughly 15% occurring only once. CD4+ naive, central memory, regulatory and stem cell-like memory subsets were isolated by sorting on CD45RO/CCR7/CD25/CD127/CD95/CD27.

The chain has TRBV29-1 and TRBJ2-7; no clear D gene. The receptor comes from a man aged 18-30 years in good health. The source material was naive CD4+ T cells from blood. The DNA of the CDR3 is TGCAGCGTTGTTCATCAGGCCTACGAGCAGTACTTC. This codes for CSVVHQAYEQYF.